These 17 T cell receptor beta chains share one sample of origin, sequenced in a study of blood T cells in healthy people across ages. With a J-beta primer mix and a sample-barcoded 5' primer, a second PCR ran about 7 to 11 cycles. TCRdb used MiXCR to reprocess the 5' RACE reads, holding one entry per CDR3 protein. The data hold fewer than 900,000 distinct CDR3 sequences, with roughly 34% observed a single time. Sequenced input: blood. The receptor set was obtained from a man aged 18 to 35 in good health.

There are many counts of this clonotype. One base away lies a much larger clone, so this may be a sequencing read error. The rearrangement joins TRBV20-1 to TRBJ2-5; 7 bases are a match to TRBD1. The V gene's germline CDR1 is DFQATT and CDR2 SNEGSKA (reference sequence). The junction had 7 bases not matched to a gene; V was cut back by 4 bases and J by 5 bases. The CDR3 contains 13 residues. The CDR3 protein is CSATRTGPETQYF. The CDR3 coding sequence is TGCAGTGCTACCAGGACAGGCCCCGAGACCCAGTACTTC.

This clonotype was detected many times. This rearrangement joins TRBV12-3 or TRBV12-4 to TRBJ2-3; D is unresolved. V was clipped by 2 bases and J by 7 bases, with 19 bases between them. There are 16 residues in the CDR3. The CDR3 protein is CASSLYSRTATYTQYF. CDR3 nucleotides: TGTGCCAGCAGTTTATACTCTCGAACGGCTACGTATACGCAGTATTTT.

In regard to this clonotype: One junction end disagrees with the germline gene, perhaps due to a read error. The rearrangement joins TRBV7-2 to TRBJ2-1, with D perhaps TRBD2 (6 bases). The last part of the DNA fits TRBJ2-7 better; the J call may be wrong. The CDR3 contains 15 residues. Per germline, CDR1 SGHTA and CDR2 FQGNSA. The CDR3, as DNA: TGTGTCAGCAGCTCAGAGGGACTCACATACAATGAGCAGTACTTC. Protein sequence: CVSSSEGLTYNEQYF.

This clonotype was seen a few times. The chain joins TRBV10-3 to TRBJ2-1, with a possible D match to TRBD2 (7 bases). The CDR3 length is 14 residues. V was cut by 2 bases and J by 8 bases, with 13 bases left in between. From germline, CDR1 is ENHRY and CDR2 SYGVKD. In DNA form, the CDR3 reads TGTGCCATCAGTGAGAGGGAGGGGGGCGATGAGCAGTTCTTC. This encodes CAISEREGGDEQFF.

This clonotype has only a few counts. Written as DNA, the CDR3 is TGTGCCAGCAGCGGCCCAGGGACGGACGTTTTCTTT. This sequence encodes CASSGPGTDVFF. The rearrangement uses TRBV7-9 and TRBJ1-1; D perhaps matches TRBD1 (5 bases). V was clipped by 5 bases and J by 13 bases, with 17 bases between them. This CDR3 has 12 amino acids. Germline CDR1 is SEHNR and CDR2 is FQNEAQ (reference sequence).

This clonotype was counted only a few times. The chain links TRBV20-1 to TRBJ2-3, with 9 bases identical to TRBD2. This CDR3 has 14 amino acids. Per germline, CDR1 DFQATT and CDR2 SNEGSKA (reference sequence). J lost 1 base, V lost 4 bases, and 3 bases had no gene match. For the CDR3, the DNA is TGCAGTGCTAAGCGGGGGGCCGGCACAGATACGCAGTATTTT. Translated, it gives CSAKRGAGTDTQYF.

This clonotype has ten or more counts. The CDR3 is CASSQAVRADTQYF. As DNA, the CDR3 is TGTGCCAGCAGCCAAGCGGTGCGTGCAGATACGCAGTATTTT. The rearrangement uses TRBV14 and TRBJ2-3; no definite D call. Germline V gives CDR1 SGHDN, CDR2 FVKESK. This CDR3 region has 14 residues. Trimming left V 1 base short and J 4 bases short, with 9 bases between. Combining the CDR3 with reference TRBV14 and TRBJ2-3 gives the whole variable domain EAGVTQFPSHSVIEKGQTVTLRCDPISGHDNLYWYRRVMGKEIKFLLHFVKESKQDESGMPNNRFLAERTGGTYSTLKVQPAELEDSGVYFCASSQAVRADTQYFGPGTRLTVL.

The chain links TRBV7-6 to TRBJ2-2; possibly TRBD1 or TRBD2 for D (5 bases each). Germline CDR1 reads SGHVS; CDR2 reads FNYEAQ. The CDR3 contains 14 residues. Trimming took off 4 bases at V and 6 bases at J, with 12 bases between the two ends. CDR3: CASSWGSSAGELFF. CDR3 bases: TGTGCCAGCAGCTGGGGGTCTTCAGCCGGGGAGCTGTTTTTT. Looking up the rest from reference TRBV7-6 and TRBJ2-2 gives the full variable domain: GAGVSQSPRYKVTKRGQDVALRCDPISGHVSLYWYRQALGQGPEFLTYFNYEAQQDKSGLPNDRFSAERPEGSISTLTIQRTEQRDSAMYRCASSWGSSAGELFFGEGSRLTVL.

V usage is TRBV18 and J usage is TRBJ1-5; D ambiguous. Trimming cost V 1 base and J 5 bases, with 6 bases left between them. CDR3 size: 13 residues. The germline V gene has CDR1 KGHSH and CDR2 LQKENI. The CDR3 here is CASSPRDHQPQHF. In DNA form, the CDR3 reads TGTGCCAGCTCACCACGCGATCATCAGCCCCAGCATTTT.

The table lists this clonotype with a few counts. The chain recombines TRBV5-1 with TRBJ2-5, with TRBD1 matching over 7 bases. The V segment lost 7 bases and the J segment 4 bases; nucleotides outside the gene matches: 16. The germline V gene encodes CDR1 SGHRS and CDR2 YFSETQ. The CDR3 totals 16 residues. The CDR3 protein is CASGISNRGSGETQYF. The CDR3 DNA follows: TGCGCCAGCGGCATCTCCAACAGGGGATCGGGAGAGACCCAGTACTTC.

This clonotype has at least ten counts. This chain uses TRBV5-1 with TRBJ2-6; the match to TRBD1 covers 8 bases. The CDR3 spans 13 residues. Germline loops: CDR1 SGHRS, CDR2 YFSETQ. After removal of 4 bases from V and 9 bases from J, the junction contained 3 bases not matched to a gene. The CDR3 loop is CASSTGQDNVLTF. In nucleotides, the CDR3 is TGCGCCAGCAGCACGGGACAGGACAACGTCCTGACTTTC.

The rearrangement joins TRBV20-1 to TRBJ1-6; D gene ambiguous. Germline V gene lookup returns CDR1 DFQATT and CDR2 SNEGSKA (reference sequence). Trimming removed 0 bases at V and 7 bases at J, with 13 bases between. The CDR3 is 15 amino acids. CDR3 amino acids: CSARDGGQRNSPLHF. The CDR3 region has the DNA TGCAGTGCTAGAGATGGTGGGCAGAGGAATTCACCCCTCCACTTT.

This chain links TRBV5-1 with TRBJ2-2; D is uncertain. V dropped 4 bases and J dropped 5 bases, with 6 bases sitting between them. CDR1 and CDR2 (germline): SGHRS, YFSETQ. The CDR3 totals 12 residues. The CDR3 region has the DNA TGCGCCAGCAGCACCGGAACCGGGGAGCTGTTTTTT. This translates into CASSTGTGELFF.

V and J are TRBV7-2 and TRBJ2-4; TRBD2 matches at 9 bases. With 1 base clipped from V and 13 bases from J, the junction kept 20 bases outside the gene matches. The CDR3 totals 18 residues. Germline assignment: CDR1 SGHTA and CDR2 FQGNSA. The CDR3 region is CASSLVGSGGSTYNEQYF. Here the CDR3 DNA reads TGTGCCAGCAGCTTAGTAGGTAGCGGGGGAAGTACCTACAATGAGCAGTACTTC.

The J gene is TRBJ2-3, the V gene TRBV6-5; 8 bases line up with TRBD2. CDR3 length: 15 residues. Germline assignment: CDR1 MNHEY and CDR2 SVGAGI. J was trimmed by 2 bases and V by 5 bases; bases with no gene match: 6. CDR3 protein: CASSPPGLVTDTQYF. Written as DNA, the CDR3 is TGTGCCAGCAGTCCACCGGGACTAGTCACAGATACGCAGTATTTT.

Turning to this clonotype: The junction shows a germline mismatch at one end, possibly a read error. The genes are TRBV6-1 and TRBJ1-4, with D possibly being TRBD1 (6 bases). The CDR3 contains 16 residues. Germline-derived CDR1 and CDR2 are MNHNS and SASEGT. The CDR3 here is CASSEAFSGAGENLFF. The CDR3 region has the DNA TGTGCCAGCAGTGAAGCGTTTTCAGGGGCAGGGGAAAACCTGTTTTTT.

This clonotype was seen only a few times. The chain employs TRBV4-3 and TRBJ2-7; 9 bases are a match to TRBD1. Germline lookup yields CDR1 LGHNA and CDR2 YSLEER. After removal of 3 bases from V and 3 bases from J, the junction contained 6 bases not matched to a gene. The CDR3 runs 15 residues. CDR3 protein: CASSQGGTGSYEQYF. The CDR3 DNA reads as TGCGCCAGCAGCCAGGGAGGGACAGGGAGCTACGAGCAGTACTTC.